This entry is about one T cell receptor (beta chain). The antigen is unknown. CDR1 is SGHTA and CDR2 is FQGNSA in the germline V gene. The V end was cut by 5 bases, the J end by 0 bases, with 19 bases between. The CDR3 is made up of 17 amino acids. The sample originates from a study of cytomegalovirus exposure and HLA in healthy donors. Overall study findings and caveats: Diagnosis of cytomegalovirus status made by the classifier reportedly showed high specificity and sensitivity. Associated with cytomegalovirus, according to the listing, were approximately 160 TCR beta chains.

Sequenced by immunoSEQ multiplex PCR; TCRdb stores in-frame clones only, minus some. The sample has roughly 70,000 clones, 85% to 95% seen once. Sequencing input: PBMCs. The chain couples TRBV7-2 to TRBJ1-1; D call uncertain. This receptor was identified in a man between 18 and 35 years old in good health and CMV-seronegative. The CDR3: CASSPPPGSSVNTEAFF. For the CDR3, the DNA is TGTGCCAGCAGCCCCCCGCCGGGATCATCGGTGAACACTGAAGCTTTCTTT.